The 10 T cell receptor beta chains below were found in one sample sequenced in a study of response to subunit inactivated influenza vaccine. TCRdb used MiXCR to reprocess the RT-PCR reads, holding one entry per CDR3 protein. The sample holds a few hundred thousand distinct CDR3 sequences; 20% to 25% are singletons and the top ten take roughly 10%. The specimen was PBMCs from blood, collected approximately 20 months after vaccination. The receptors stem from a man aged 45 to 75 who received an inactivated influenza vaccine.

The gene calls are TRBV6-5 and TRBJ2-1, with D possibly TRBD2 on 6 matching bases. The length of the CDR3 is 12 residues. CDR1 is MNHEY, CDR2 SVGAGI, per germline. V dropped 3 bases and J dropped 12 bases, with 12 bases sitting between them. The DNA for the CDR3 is TGTGCCAGCAGTTATCAGGGACTGGTGCAGTTCTTC. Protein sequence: CASSYQGLVQFF.

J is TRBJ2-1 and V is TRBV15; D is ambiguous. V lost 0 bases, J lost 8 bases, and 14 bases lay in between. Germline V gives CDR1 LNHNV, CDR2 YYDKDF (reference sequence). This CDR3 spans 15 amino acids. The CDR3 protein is CATSRDPRVGDEQFF. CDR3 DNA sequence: TGTGCCACCAGCAGAGATCCCCGGGTTGGCGATGAGCAGTTCTTC.

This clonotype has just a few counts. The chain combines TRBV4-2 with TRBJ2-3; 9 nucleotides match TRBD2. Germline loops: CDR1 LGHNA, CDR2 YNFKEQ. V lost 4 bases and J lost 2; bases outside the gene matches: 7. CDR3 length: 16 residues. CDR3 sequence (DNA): TGTGCCAGCAGCCGAGTTAGCGGGGGAGACACAGATACGCAGTATTTT. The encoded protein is CASSRVSGGDTDTQYF.

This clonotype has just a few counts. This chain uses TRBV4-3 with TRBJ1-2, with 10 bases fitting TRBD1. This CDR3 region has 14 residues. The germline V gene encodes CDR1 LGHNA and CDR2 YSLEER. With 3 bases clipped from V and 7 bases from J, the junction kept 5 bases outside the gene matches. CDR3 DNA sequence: TGCGCCAGCAGCCACTCCGGGACAGGGGTTGGCTACACCTTC. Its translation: CASSHSGTGVGYTF.

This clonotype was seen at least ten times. CDR3 in DNA: TGCAGCGTTGAAGATTGGGGGGCTGGGTATGGCTACACCTTC. Translated, it gives CSVEDWGAGYGYTF. The chain uses TRBV29-1 and TRBJ1-2, with a possible D match to TRBD1 (6 bases). The CDR3 extends over 14 amino acids. Trimming shortened V by 0 bases and J by 5 bases, and 13 bases separated the two germline ends. Germline CDR1 is SQVTM and CDR2 is ANQGSEA.

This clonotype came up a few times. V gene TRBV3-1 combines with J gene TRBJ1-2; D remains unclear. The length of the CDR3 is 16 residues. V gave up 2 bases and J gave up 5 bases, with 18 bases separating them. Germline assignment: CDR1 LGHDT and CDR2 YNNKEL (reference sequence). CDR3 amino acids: CASSQTSPRTAYGYTF. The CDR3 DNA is TGTGCCAGCAGCCAAACAAGTCCGAGGACGGCTTATGGCTACACCTTC.

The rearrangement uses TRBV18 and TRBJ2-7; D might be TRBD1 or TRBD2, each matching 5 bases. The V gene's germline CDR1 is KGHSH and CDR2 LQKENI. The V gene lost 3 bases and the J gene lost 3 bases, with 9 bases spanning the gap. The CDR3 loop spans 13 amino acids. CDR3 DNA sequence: TGTGCCAGCTCACCCCGAGGGGTCTACGAGCAGTACTTC. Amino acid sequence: CASSPRGVYEQYF.

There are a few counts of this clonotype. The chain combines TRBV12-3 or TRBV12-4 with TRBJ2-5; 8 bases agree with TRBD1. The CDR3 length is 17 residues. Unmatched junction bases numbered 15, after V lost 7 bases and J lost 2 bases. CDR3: CASTSRLGQGRQETQYF. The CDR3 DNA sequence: TGTGCCAGCACCTCTAGACTCGGACAGGGAAGGCAAGAGACCCAGTACTTC.

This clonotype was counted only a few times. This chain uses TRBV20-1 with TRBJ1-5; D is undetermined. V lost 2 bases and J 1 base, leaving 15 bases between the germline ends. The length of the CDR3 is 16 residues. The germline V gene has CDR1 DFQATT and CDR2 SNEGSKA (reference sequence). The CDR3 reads CSARPPFPRSNQPQHF. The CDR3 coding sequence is TGCAGTGCTAGACCACCTTTCCCCAGGAGCAATCAGCCCCAGCATTTT.

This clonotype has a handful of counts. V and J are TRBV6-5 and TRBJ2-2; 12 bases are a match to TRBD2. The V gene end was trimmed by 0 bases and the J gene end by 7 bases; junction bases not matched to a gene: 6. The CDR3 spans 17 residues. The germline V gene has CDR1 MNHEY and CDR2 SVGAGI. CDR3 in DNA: TGTGCCAGCAGTTACTCGCTAGCGGGAGGGCCTAGCGGGGAGCTGTTTTTT. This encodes CASSYSLAGGPSGELFF.